This entry lists 20 T cell receptor beta chains sequenced from one sample in a study of a mutant IDH1 vaccine in newly diagnosed glioma. The table came from immunoSEQ multiplex PCR; TCRdb's copy has only in-frame clones and leaves some out. The sample lists around 50,000 clones, approximately 90% occurring once. Time point specified: baseline, week 1 (first vaccination visit). Treatment in this sample: pre-vaccination baseline after standard-of-care therapy. The sample here was PBMCs, taken from a glioma patient treated with radiotherapy, temozolomide or both. Every receptor here comes from a man aged 35 to 55 with glioma.

This chain joins TRBV21-1 and TRBJ1-2. TRBV21-1 is a pseudogene locus. This CDR3 comprises 21 residues. CDR3 amino acids: CASSKAPRGPRFTLANYGYTF. In DNA form, the CDR3 reads TGTGCCAGCAGCAAAGCCCCACGAGGGCCTCGATTCACGTTAGCTAACTATGGCTACACCTTC.

V is TRBV2 and J is TRBJ2-3, with TRBD1 matching over 12 bases. V gave up 6 bases and J gave up 2 bases; unmatched junction bases: 3. The germline V gene encodes CDR1 SNHLY and CDR2 FYNNEI. The CDR3 consists of 15 residues. In DNA form, the CDR3 reads TGTGCCAGCAGGGGACAGGGGGCTTTCACAGATACGCAGTATTTT. Translated: CASRGQGAFTDTQYF.

V and J are TRBV15 and TRBJ2-1; D might be TRBD2 (5 bases). From germline, CDR1 is LNHNV and CDR2 YYDKDF (reference sequence). V was clipped by 0 bases and J by 0 bases, with 6 bases between them. This CDR3 has 15 residues. The chain's CDR3 is CATSRDRGSYNEQFF. For the CDR3, the DNA is TGTGCCACCAGCAGAGATCGGGGCTCCTACAATGAGCAGTTCTTC.

V usage is TRBV10-3 and J usage is TRBJ2-4, with D possibly matching TRBD2 (6 bases). CDR1 and CDR2 (germline): ENHRY, SYGVKD. The length of the CDR3 is 14 residues. Trimming pared 10 bases from V and 4 bases from J, leaving 17 bases between. The CDR3 here is CATSEGREKNIQYF. The CDR3 DNA sequence: TGTGCCACCTCAGAGGGACGGGAGAAAAACATTCAGTACTTC.

This chain joins TRBV4-1 and TRBJ2-7, with a tentative D call TRBD2 (6 bases). CDR3 length: 14 amino acids. The V and J ends lost 1 base and 6 bases respectively, with 13 bases between them. The V gene's germline CDR1 is MGHRA and CDR2 YSYEKL. CDR3 amino acids: CASSQGALASEQYF. The CDR3 DNA follows: TGCGCCAGCAGCCAAGGGGCCCTAGCGAGCGAGCAGTACTTC.

The chain combines TRBV19 with TRBJ1-5; TRBD1 might be the D (5 bases). V shed 1 base and J shed 7 bases, with 8 bases lying between them. CDR1 and CDR2 from the germline V gene are LNHDA and SQIVND (reference sequence). This CDR3 is 13 amino acids long. The CDR3, as DNA: TGTGCCAGTAGTATAGCAGGGAGCCAGCCCCAGCATTTT. Translation gives CASSIAGSQPQHF.

V usage is TRBV11-2 and J usage is TRBJ2-7; D perhaps matches TRBD2 (5 bases). Germline CDR1 is SGHAT and CDR2 is FQNNGV. V lost 5 bases and J 3 bases, leaving 8 bases between the germline ends. This CDR3 is built from 12 residues. The CDR3 nucleotides read TGTGCCAGCAGCCTACTAGTCTACGAGCAGTACTTC. As protein: CASSLLVYEQYF.

The chain combines TRBV4-1 with TRBJ1-5; D unresolved. Trimming took off 0 bases at V and 3 bases at J, with 6 bases between the two ends. The CDR3 consists of 14 residues. Germline values: CDR1 MGHRA, CDR2 YSYEKL. CDR3 DNA sequence: TGCGCCAGCAGCCAAGACACCTTCAATCAGCCCCAGCATTTT. Its protein product is CASSQDTFNQPQHF.

On this clone itself: Distinct nucleotide sequences in the sample also encode this CDR3. This chain connects TRBV9 to TRBJ2-7, with 9 bases lining up with TRBD1. This CDR3 spans 14 amino acids. Germline CDR1 is SGDLS and CDR2 is YYNGEE. V dropped 0 bases and J dropped 4; count of bases not matched to a gene: 2. The CDR3 coding sequence is TGTGCCAGCAGCGTAGAACAGGGGGCGTACGAGCAGTACTTC. Translated: CASSVEQGAYEQYF.

This clone appeared a single time. The chain carries TRBV2 and TRBJ2-7, with unresolved D. The germline gives CDR1 SNHLY, CDR2 FYNNEI. V was clipped by 4 bases and J by 3 bases, with 4 bases between them. This CDR3 has 11 residues. The CDR3 bases are TGTGCCAGCAGTGTCCGCTACGAGCAGTACTTC. Translated: CASSVRYEQYF.

The chain uses TRBV29-1 and TRBJ2-1; the match to TRBD2 covers 8 bases. Germline CDR1 SQVTM, CDR2 ANQGSEA. The CDR3 extends over 12 amino acids. The junction had 4 bases not matched to a gene; V was cut back by 8 bases and J by 4 bases. CDR3 in amino acids: CSHLAGYNEQFF. In nucleotides, the CDR3 is TGCAGCCACTTAGCGGGGTACAATGAGCAGTTCTTC.

This clone has just one count. J is TRBJ2-7 and V is TRBV5-3; 10 bases are a match to TRBD2. TRBV5-3 is recorded as an ORF, its role being uncertain. The CDR3 is 15 amino acids. V lost 5 bases, J lost 2 bases, and 7 bases stayed unmatched. For the CDR3, the DNA is TGTGCCAGAAGACCCCCACTAGCGGGACCCTACGAGCAGTACTTC. Encoded protein: CARRPPLAGPYEQYF.

This chain connects TRBV6-1 to TRBJ1-1; 9 nucleotides match TRBD1. The CDR3 runs 14 residues. CDR1 is MNHNS and CDR2 is SASEGT in the germline V gene. J lost 8 bases, V lost 2 bases, and 6 bases had no gene match. CDR3 DNA sequence: TGTGCCAGCAGTGAACCGGGACAGGGAAGGGAAGCTTTCTTT. Protein product: CASSEPGQGREAFF.

V gene TRBV4-1 combines with J gene TRBJ2-5; TRBD1 is a possible D gene (5 bases). The V end lost 0 bases, the J end lost 2 bases, and 10 bases lay between the germline ends. The CDR3 consists of 15 residues. In germline, CDR1 is MGHRA, CDR2 YSYEKL. CDR3 sequence: CASSQDTTEQETQYF. The DNA of the CDR3 is TGCGCCAGCAGCCAAGATACGACAGAACAAGAGACCCAGTACTTC.

This clone was seen only a few times. The J gene is TRBJ2-3, the V gene TRBV5-8; D gene ambiguous. V was clipped by 3 bases and J by 4 bases, with 12 bases between them. CDR3 length: 14 amino acids. CDR1 and CDR2 (germline): SGHTS, YDEGEE. The chain's CDR3 is CASSSARSSDTQYF. CDR3 coding DNA: TGTGCCAGCAGCTCCGCCCGGAGCTCAGATACGCAGTATTTT.

The gene calls are TRBV9 and TRBJ1-2; TRBD1 matches at 8 bases. J gave up 13 bases and V 6 bases, and 20 bases lay outside the gene matches. The CDR3 covers 15 residues. Germline lookup yields CDR1 SGDLS and CDR2 YYNGEE. CDR3 bases: TGTGCCAGCACAGAGAGGGCAACTCCGTCAGGGACAGGCACCTTC. Translation: CASTERATPSGTGTF.

The CDR3: CASSEGLLGRETQYF. CDR3 in DNA: TGTGCCAGCAGCGAGGGACTCCTCGGGAGGGAGACCCAGTACTTC. The chain is built from TRBV11-2 and TRBJ2-5; 7 bases match TRBD2. The germline V gene encodes CDR1 SGHAT and CDR2 FQNNGV. The CDR3 has 15 amino acids. With V trimmed by 5 bases and J by 5 bases, 11 bases remained unmatched.

This sequence joins TRBV6-5 and TRBJ2-5; 7 bases map to TRBD1. With the DNA end fitting TRBJ2-7 better, the J assignment may be wrong. Looked up from germline, CDR1 is MNHEY and CDR2 is SVGAGI. The CDR3 has 13 amino acids. The CDR3 protein is CASSTHRGYEQYF. Written as DNA, the CDR3 is TGTGCCAGCAGTACTCACAGGGGCTACGAGCAGTACTTC.

In its sample, this clone was seen once. The rearrangement uses TRBV5-4 and TRBJ2-7, with 10 bases identical to TRBD2. With V trimmed by 5 bases and J by 5 bases, 7 bases remained unmatched. Germline-derived CDR1 and CDR2 are SGHNT and YYREEE (reference sequence). The CDR3 runs to 14 residues. CDR3 in DNA: TGTGCCAGCAGAGTAGCGGGAGGAGCCCACGAGCAGTACTTC. Encoded protein: CASRVAGGAHEQYF. Full variable domain (rest looked up from reference TRBV5-4 and TRBJ2-7): ETGVTQSPTHLIKTRGQQVTLRCSSQSGHNTVSWYQQALGQGPQFIFQYYREEENGRGNFPPRFSGLQFPNYSSELNVNALELDDSALYLCASRVAGGAHEQYFGPGTRLTVT.

V usage is TRBV12-1 and J usage is TRBJ2-3; no DNA check was done on the table's D call, TRBD2. TRBV12-1 is tagged as a pseudogene. The CDR3 has 16 residues. The CDR3 bases are TGTGCCAGCAGCCCGAAACTAGCGGGACGCCCAGATACGCAGTATTTT. It translates to CASSPKLAGRPDTQYF.